The next 32 T cell receptor beta chains were all read from a single sample in a study of identical twins (dated by TCRdb to 2016 to 2017). Libraries were prepared through 5' RACE. The instrument given in TCRdb is Illumina HiSeq 2000. TCRdb trimmed the raw reads at Q25, called clones with MiXCR and kept productive beta chains. Entries that share a CDR3 protein sequence are merged under the most common genes and DNA. The sample yields roughly 690,000 distinct CDR3 sequences; around 20% were counted once. The leading ten clones occupy 4% to 4.5% of the sample. The data were also submitted as part of a second study, on T cells expressing NK-cell markers.

The sample taken for sequencing was PBMCs. All receptors derive from a woman between 18 and 29 years old in good health.

CDR3 nucleotide sequence: TGTGCCAGCTCACAGGGGCTCTATAGCAATCAGCCCCAGCATTTT. This gives the protein CASSQGLYSNQPQHF. The rearrangement links TRBV12-3 or TRBV12-4 to TRBJ1-5, with 7 bases matching TRBD1. The CDR3 covers 15 residues. V shed 8 bases, J shed 0 bases, and the junction held 7 bases outside the gene matches.

The table lists this clonotype with a few counts. The rearrangement uses TRBV5-1 and TRBJ2-1, with 8 bases matching TRBD2. Germline V gene sequence: CDR1 SGHRS, CDR2 YFSETQ. The CDR3 covers 15 residues. Losses at the gene ends were 2 bases for V and 4 bases for J; bases not matched to a gene: 5. The CDR3 protein is CASSFPGGGYNEQFF. The CDR3, as DNA: TGCGCCAGCAGCTTCCCCGGGGGGGGGTACAATGAGCAGTTCTTC. The variable domain in full, completed from reference TRBV5-1 and TRBJ2-1, reads KAGVTQTPRYLIKTRGQQVTLSCSPISGHRSVSWYQQTPGQGLQFLFEYFSETQRNKGNFPGRFSGRQFSNSRSEMNVSTLELGDSALYLCASSFPGGGYNEQFFGPGTRLTVL.

This clonotype was counted only a few times. The rearrangement links TRBV12-3 or TRBV12-4 to TRBJ2-7; 9 bases agree with TRBD2. With V trimmed by 7 bases and J by 3 bases, 10 bases remained unmatched. This CDR3 comprises 15 residues. Here the CDR3 DNA reads TGTGCCAGCACCATTAAGGGCGGGGGGGGCTACGAGCAGTACTTC. The encoded protein is CASTIKGGGGYEQYF.

This clonotype came up many times. One end of the junction varies from germline; a read error may be responsible. The gene calls are TRBV12-3 or TRBV12-4 and TRBJ1-1; D is perhaps TRBD1 (5 bases). This CDR3 comprises 13 residues. The CDR3 sequence is CASSLGGGTEAFF. DNA for the CDR3: TGTGCCAGCAGCTTAGGCGGGGGCACTGAAGCTTTCTTT.

The chain recombines TRBV20-1 with TRBJ2-5; D is unclear. The germline V and J ends were trimmed by 4 bases and 5 bases, with 14 bases remaining between them. The germline CDR1 and CDR2 sequences are DFQATT and SNEGSKA (reference sequence). This CDR3 has 13 residues. The CDR3: CSAMGLSRETQYF. The CDR3, as DNA: TGCAGTGCTATGGGCCTCTCGCGGGAGACCCAGTACTTC.

Ten or more counts support this clonotype. This chain joins TRBV2 and TRBJ2-1; D tentatively fits TRBD1 or TRBD2 (5 bases each). The CDR3 sequence is 14 residues long. Germline V gene lookup returns CDR1 SNHLY and CDR2 FYNNEI. The V gene lost 7 bases and the J gene lost 5 bases, with 15 bases spanning the gap. CDR3 sequence (DNA): TGTGCCAGCACCTGGGGACCCTCGAACAATGAGCAGTTCTTC. Translating gives CASTWGPSNNEQFF. Using reference TRBV2 and TRBJ2-1 for the parts outside the CDR3, the full variable domain is EPEVTQTPSHQVTQMGQEVILRCVPISNHLYFYWYRQILGQKVEFLVSFYNNEISEKSEIFDDQFSVERPDGSNFTLKIRSTKLEDSAMYFCASTWGPSNNEQFFGPGTRLTVL.

This clonotype came up a few times. The chain carries TRBV29-1 and TRBJ2-5, with D hard to call. The CDR3 has 12 residues. Trimming removed 4 bases at V and 2 bases at J, with 8 bases between. The V gene's germline CDR1 is SQVTM and CDR2 ANQGSEA. The CDR3 protein is CSVVREQETQYF. CDR3 nucleotides: TGCAGCGTTGTTAGGGAACAAGAGACCCAGTACTTC.

In this sample, this clonotype turned up a few times. V and J are TRBV29-1 and TRBJ2-3; 11 bases are shared with TRBD2. CDR1 and CDR2 (germline): SQVTM, ANQGSEA. The ends lost 4 bases at V and 3 bases at J; junction bases unmatched: 3. The CDR3 contains 14 residues. This chain's CDR3 is CSVALAGATDTQYF. The CDR3 DNA reads as TGCAGCGTTGCACTAGCGGGGGCGACAGATACGCAGTATTTT.

This clonotype was counted many times. In DNA form, the CDR3 reads TGCAGCGTTGACAGAGGGGGTGAAAAACTGTTTTTT. Amino acid sequence: CSVDRGGEKLFF. The chain links TRBV29-1 to TRBJ1-4; possible D gene TRBD1, 6 bases. The CDR3 totals 12 residues. Between the trimmed V and J ends, which lost 3 bases and 7 bases, there was a span of 9 bases. Germline V gene lookup returns CDR1 SQVTM and CDR2 ANQGSEA.

The chain uses TRBV6-5 and TRBJ2-3, with 10 bases identical to TRBD1. J lost 4 bases, V lost 2 bases, and 3 bases had no gene match. The CDR3 contains 15 residues. Germline V gives CDR1 MNHEY, CDR2 SVGAGI. CDR3 in DNA: TGTGCCAGCAGTTACAGGACAGGGGGACCAGATACGCAGTATTTT. As protein: CASSYRTGGPDTQYF.

In its sample, this clonotype was seen a few times. This sequence joins TRBV27 and TRBJ1-2, with D perhaps matching TRBD1 (6 bases). Trimming cost V 6 bases and J 8 bases, with 19 bases left between them. CDR1 is MNHEY and CDR2 is SMNVEV in the germline V gene (reference sequence). This CDR3 comprises 14 residues. The CDR3 DNA is TGTGCCAGCAGGTCGACCGGGGGCCGCTCCGGCTACACCTTC. This encodes CASRSTGGRSGYTF.

There are many counts of this clonotype. The CDR3 DNA follows: TGTGCCAGTAGTATCCGGGACAGGGGGCAAGATACGCAGTATTTT. Amino acid sequence: CASSIRDRGQDTQYF. V and J are TRBV19 and TRBJ2-3, with 12 bases aligning to TRBD1. The J segment lost 5 bases and the V segment lost 3 bases, leaving 3 bases of the junction unmatched. Germline assignment: CDR1 LNHDA and CDR2 SQIVND (reference sequence). The CDR3 contains 15 residues.

In its sample, this clonotype was seen a few times. V and J are TRBV12-3 or TRBV12-4 and TRBJ1-1; D unclear. Trimming shortened V by 5 bases and J by 0 bases, and 13 bases separated the two germline ends. The CDR3 has 15 amino acids. Here the CDR3 reads CASSPVIDLNTEAFF. DNA of the CDR3: TGTGCCAGCAGTCCCGTGATAGATCTGAACACTGAAGCTTTCTTT.

This chain links TRBV15 with TRBJ2-5, with 9 nucleotides matching TRBD2. This CDR3 has 15 amino acids. Germline V lookup: CDR1 LNHNV, CDR2 YYDKDF (reference sequence). V dropped 2 bases and J dropped 2; count of bases not matched to a gene: 3. The CDR3 loop reads CATSRLAGLQETQYF. The CDR3 nucleotides are TGTGCCACCAGCAGACTAGCGGGGCTACAAGAGACCCAGTACTTC.

This clonotype was detected ten times or more. V usage is TRBV4-3 and J usage is TRBJ2-1; a possible D gene is TRBD1 (6 bases). Trimming took off 3 bases at V and 6 bases at J, with 15 bases between the two ends. Germline CDR1 reads LGHNA; CDR2 reads YSLEER. The CDR3 runs to 15 residues. The CDR3 sequence is CASSQDRGYGNEQFF. In DNA form, the CDR3 reads TGCGCCAGCAGCCAGGACAGAGGATACGGCAATGAGCAGTTCTTC.

V usage is TRBV12-3 or TRBV12-4 and J usage is TRBJ2-7, with 8 bases fitting TRBD2. J lost 3 bases, V lost 6 bases, and 10 bases had no gene match. The CDR3 sequence is 15 residues long. CDR3 in amino acids: CASSLRLAPDYEQYF. In nucleotides, the CDR3 is TGTGCCAGCAGCCTTAGACTAGCGCCTGACTACGAGCAGTACTTC.

The chain links TRBV21-1 to TRBJ1-2; the table's D call TRBD1 went unverified against the DNA. TRBV21-1 is a pseudogene segment. There are 13 residues in the CDR3. As DNA, the CDR3 is TGTGCCAGCGGGGGACAGGGGGGTTATGGCTACACCTTC. Its translation is CASGGQGGYGYTF.

This clonotype was picked up a small number of times. Here the CDR3 reads CASSQGVDTQYF. The CDR3 DNA reads as TGTGCCAGCAGCCAAGGTGTAGATACGCAGTATTTT. V gene TRBV3-1 combines with J gene TRBJ2-3; the D is unclear. The CDR3 sequence is 12 residues long. V lost 1 base and J lost 5, with 4 bases in between. Germline V gene lookup returns CDR1 LGHDT and CDR2 YNNKEL (reference sequence).

This clonotype was seen at least ten times. The chain uses TRBV5-1 and TRBJ2-1; D remains ambiguous. The CDR3 contains 16 residues. Trimming took 1 base from V and 0 from J, leaving 11 bases between them. Germline V gene sequence: CDR1 SGHRS, CDR2 YFSETQ. As DNA, the CDR3 is TGCGCCAGCAGCTTGAGCGTCGCCAGCTCCTACAATGAGCAGTTCTTC. Protein: CASSLSVASSYNEQFF.

This clonotype was detected ten times or more. This chain links TRBV12-3 or TRBV12-4 with TRBJ2-2; D gene unclear. V was pared by 6 bases and J by 4 bases, with 12 bases between. The CDR3 runs to 14 residues. CDR3 nucleotide sequence: TGTGCCAGCAGCTTGGTCGGTGTCACCGGGGAGCTGTTTTTT. Amino acids: CASSLVGVTGELFF.

This clonotype came up a few times. The chain recombines TRBV5-1 with TRBJ1-2, with no clear D. CDR3 length equals 13 residues. From germline, CDR1 is SGHRS and CDR2 YFSETQ. V lost 6 bases and J lost 0, with 9 bases in between. The CDR3 bases are TGCGCCAGCAACAAGGGTGCTAACTATGGCTACACCTTC. Its translation is CASNKGANYGYTF. Complete variable domain (other parts from reference TRBV5-1 and TRBJ1-2): KAGVTQTPRYLIKTRGQQVTLSCSPISGHRSVSWYQQTPGQGLQFLFEYFSETQRNKGNFPGRFSGRQFSNSRSEMNVSTLELGDSALYLCASNKGANYGYTFGSGTRLTVV.

This clonotype was seen more than once but under ten times. The chain carries TRBV6-1 and TRBJ2-7; D may match TRBD1 or TRBD2 (6 bases each). The CDR3 contains 14 residues. Per germline, CDR1 MNHNS and CDR2 SASEGT. Trimming cost V 7 bases and J 6 bases, with 19 bases left between them. CDR3 sequence: CASIDWGARGEQYF. The CDR3 nucleotides are TGTGCCAGCATTGATTGGGGGGCACGGGGCGAGCAGTACTTC.

This clonotype has only a few counts. The chain carries TRBV12-3 or TRBV12-4 and TRBJ2-3; 8 bases fit TRBD1. The CDR3 is 17 residues long. J lost 2 bases, V lost 5 bases, and 12 bases had no gene match. The CDR3 sequence is CASSPRRQGPYTDTQYF. For the CDR3, the DNA is TGTGCCAGCAGTCCTAGGCGACAGGGGCCCTACACAGATACGCAGTATTTT.

The gene calls are TRBV5-4 and TRBJ2-1; TRBD1 matches at 9 bases. The CDR3 extends over 19 amino acids. Trimming took 2 bases from V and 5 from J; bases not matched to a gene: 17. Germline lookup yields CDR1 SGHNT and CDR2 YYREEE (reference sequence). The CDR3 DNA follows: TGTGCCAGCAGCTTCCGGGACAGGGATATTACGGGAGTTCACAATGAGCAGTTCTTC. Amino acids: CASSFRDRDITGVHNEQFF.

This clonotype was counted only a few times. V is TRBV20-1 and J is TRBJ1-5; D unclear. The CDR3 has 13 amino acids. The V gene lost 2 bases and the J gene lost 1 base, with 6 bases spanning the gap. Germline lookup yields CDR1 DFQATT and CDR2 SNEGSKA (reference sequence). The CDR3 DNA follows: TGCAGTGCTAGAAGTGGGAGCAATCAGCCCCAGCATTTT. Translated: CSARSGSNQPQHF.

This clonotype was seen more than once but under ten times. The chain recombines TRBV20-1 with TRBJ2-7; D is undetermined. This CDR3 spans 15 amino acids. The germline CDR1 and CDR2 sequences are DFQATT and SNEGSKA (reference sequence). V was clipped by 1 base and J by 7 bases, with 20 bases between them. The DNA for the CDR3 is TGCAGTGCTAGAGGACTGCTCGCTTCTGACGGGGAGCAGTACTTC. Encoded protein: CSARGLLASDGEQYF.

This clonotype was recorded at least ten times. The chain combines TRBV5-1 with TRBJ2-1; D may match TRBD1 or TRBD2 (5 bases each). Germline V gene sequence: CDR1 SGHRS, CDR2 YFSETQ. Trimming left V 4 bases short and J 5 bases short, with 10 bases between. CDR3 size: 13 residues. CDR3 DNA sequence: TGCGCCAGCAGCCTGGGACCGGACAATGAGCAGTTCTTC. Translation gives CASSLGPDNEQFF.

This chain joins TRBV20-1 and TRBJ1-3, with no clear D. This CDR3 is 14 amino acids long. Trimming left V 2 bases short and J 3 bases short, with 11 bases between. Germline CDR1 DFQATT, CDR2 SNEGSKA (reference sequence). In DNA form, the CDR3 reads TGCAGTGCTAGAAGATCGGTGGGTGGAAACACCATATATTTT. Its translation: CSARRSVGGNTIYF.

V usage is TRBV5-6 and J usage is TRBJ2-7, with 9 bases aligning to TRBD1. The CDR3 has 15 residues. Trimming cost V 1 base and J 1 base; bases outside gene matches: 3. CDR1 and CDR2 from the germline V gene are SGHDT and YYEEEE. The CDR3, as DNA: TGTGCCAGCAGCTTGCCGGACAGGGGATCCTACGAGCAGTACTTC. The encoded protein is CASSLPDRGSYEQYF.

This chain uses TRBV13 with TRBJ2-1; 10 bases map to TRBD2. The germline CDR1 and CDR2 sequences are PRHDT and FYEKMQ (reference sequence). Trimming took 3 bases from V and 0 from J; bases not matched to a gene: 8. The CDR3 length is 18 residues. Here the CDR3 reads CASSFGWSSGSSYNEQFF. CDR3 coding DNA: TGTGCCAGCAGCTTCGGTTGGTCTAGCGGGAGCTCCTACAATGAGCAGTTCTTC. The full variable domain, with the rest looked up from reference TRBV13 and TRBJ2-1, is AAGVIQSPRHLIKEKRETATLKCYPIPRHDTVYWYQQGPGQDPQFLISFYEKMQSDKGSIPDRFSAQQFSDYHSELNMSSLELGDSALYFCASSFGWSSGSSYNEQFFGPGTRLTVL.

This chain joins TRBV3-1 and TRBJ2-2; tentatively, D is TRBD2 (5 bases). The CDR3 length is 15 residues. V gave up 10 bases and J gave up 6 bases, with 21 bases separating them. Germline V CDR1 and CDR2: LGHDT, YNNKEL (reference sequence). The DNA of the CDR3 is TGTGCCACCGCTACCAGTTACCACGGGGCCGGGGAGCTGTTTTTT. Protein: CATATSYHGAGELFF.

Ten or more counts support this clonotype. This chain connects TRBV20-1 to TRBJ2-2; D could derive from TRBD1 or TRBD2 (5 bases each). CDR3 size: 14 residues. Trimming cost V 6 bases and J 5 bases, with 16 bases left between them. CDR1 is DFQATT and CDR2 is SNEGSKA in the germline V gene (reference sequence). The CDR3, as DNA: TGCAGTGCAGCCGCCGGGACGACAACCGGGGAGCTGTTTTTT. Amino acids: CSAAAGTTTGELFF.